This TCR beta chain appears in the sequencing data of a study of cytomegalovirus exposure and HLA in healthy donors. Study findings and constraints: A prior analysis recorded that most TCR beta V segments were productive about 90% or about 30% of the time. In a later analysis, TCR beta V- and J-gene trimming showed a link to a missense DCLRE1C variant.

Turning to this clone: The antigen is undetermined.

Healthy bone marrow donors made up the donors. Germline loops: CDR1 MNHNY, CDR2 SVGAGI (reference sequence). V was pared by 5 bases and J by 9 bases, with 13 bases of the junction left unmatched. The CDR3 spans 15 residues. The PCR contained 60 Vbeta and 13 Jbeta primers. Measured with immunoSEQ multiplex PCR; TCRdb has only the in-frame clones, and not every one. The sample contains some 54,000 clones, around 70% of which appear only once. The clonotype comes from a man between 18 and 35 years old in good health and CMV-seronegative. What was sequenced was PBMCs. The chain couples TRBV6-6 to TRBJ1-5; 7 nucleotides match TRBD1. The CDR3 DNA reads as TGTGCCAGCAGTCGAGATACAGGGGTAGGGGGGCCCCAGCATTTT. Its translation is CASSRDTGVGGPQHF.